This paragraph reports one T cell receptor (beta chain). What it binds is unknown. This record belongs to a study of cytomegalovirus exposure and HLA in healthy donors. Study-wide context: The roughly 120 validation repertoires matched the roughly 700 first-cohort repertoires in platform, a later analysis reported.

TCRdb's table, derived via immunoSEQ multiplex PCR, lists solely in-frame clones and lacks some. The data contain 200,000 or so clones, 75% to 90% of them singletons. V was pared by 6 bases and J by 4 bases, with 28 bases of the junction left unmatched. The germline V gene has CDR1 SQVTM and CDR2 ANQGSEA. The CDR3 has 21 amino acids. General observations from the study: TCR sequences were mostly rare, though some public TCRs occurred in many donors. Researchers catalogued some 160 TCR beta chains as cytomegalovirus-associated. According to a later analysis, TCR clusters from the first cohort tended to co-occur in the 120 or so validation repertoires.

This clonotype originated in a young man in good health and CMV-seropositive. The sequencing sample was made of PBMCs. This chain connects TRBV29-1 to TRBJ2-1, with 9 bases aligning to TRBD2. The CDR3 DNA follows: TGCAGCGTCGGCCGAGAACTACTAGCGGGCCTTCAGGCGGGATTTTACAATGAGCAGTTCTTC. It codes for CSVGRELLAGLQAGFYNEQFF.